The clone carrying this TCR beta chain appeared a few times. Antigen: not known. TCRdb fed the reads into MiXCR, producing one record per CDR3 protein. In the table there are some 590,000 distinct CDR3 sequences, almost 40% of which are singletons. This entry is derived from a study of T cell repertoires in cytomegalovirus infection. Notes on the study in general: Carriage of CMV together with the relevant HLA was identifiable through cumulative public TCR beta family frequency.

Trimming left V 8 bases short and J 1 base short, with 9 bases between. Germline CDR1 is MNHGY and CDR2 is SAAAGT. CDR3 length equals 12 residues. Here the sequenced sample was cultured PBMCs, taken from culture after CMV antigen stimulation. The rearrangement joins TRBV6-8 to TRBJ2-7; no definite D call. This sequence was found in a human donor in good health (CMV status not recorded). Some clones in this sample may be carry-over from other donors' samples. The CDR3 is CASGRSSYEQYF. CDR3 nucleotides: TGTGCCAGCGGTAGGTCGTCCTACGAGCAGTACTTC.